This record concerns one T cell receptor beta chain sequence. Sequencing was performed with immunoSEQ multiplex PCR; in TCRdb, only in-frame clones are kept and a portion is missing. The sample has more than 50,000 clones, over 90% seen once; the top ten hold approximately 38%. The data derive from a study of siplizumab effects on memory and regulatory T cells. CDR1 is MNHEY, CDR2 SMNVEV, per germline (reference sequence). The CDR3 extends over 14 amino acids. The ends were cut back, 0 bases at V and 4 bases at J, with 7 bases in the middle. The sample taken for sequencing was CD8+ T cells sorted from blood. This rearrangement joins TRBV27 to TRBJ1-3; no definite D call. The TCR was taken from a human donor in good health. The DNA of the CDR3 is TGTGCCAGCAGTTTATCGTTAAGCGGAAACACCATATATTTT. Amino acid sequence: CASSLSLSGNTIYF.